This TCR beta chain was sequenced for a study of blood T cell repertoires in COVID-19 (TCRdb year 2020). Broadly, across the study: Collaborator samples came from the United States, Italy and Spain and covered acute and convalescent phases of COVID-19. The repertoires were made available in a free public database intended to serve as a resource for research on the immune response to SARS-CoV-2. Where available, HLA class I and class II types were taken from metadata supplied by the sample provider and were not determined by assay-based typing. Deeply sampled blood TCRbeta repertoires from subjects exposed to, actively infected with, or recovered from COVID-19 were included in the dataset. Nearly every sample came with metadata listing a de-identified subject ID, COVID-19 status, age in years and sex. The prospective study material was composed of cDNA or gDNA derived from T cells, B-cell-depleted T cells, or PBMCs. Samples were obtained from the ongoing ImmuneRACE study (first 160 participants) and from some 1,300 subjects provided by 6 global collaborators.

This clone was counted a single time. What antigen it recognizes has not been identified. No base qualities exist here, and no much larger clone lies one base off it. TCRbeta CDR3 regions were amplified from genomic DNA using the immunoSEQ Assay, a bias-controlled multiplex PCR. On the study's bioinformatics: Nucleated cell counts per sample were estimated from amplification of reference gene primers within the assay. To quantify the absolute abundance of each unique TCRbeta CDR3 rearrangement, sequence reads were collapsed and filtered. For each sample, productive Simpson clonality was calculated by taking the square root of Simpson's diversity index across productive rearrangements. The immuneACCESS repertoire file appears here via TCRdb, limited to in-frame rearrangements. These files lack a portion of the clones; in checked studies, under half of the deficit traces to unresolved V genes, and the cause of the others is not known. The V and J calls and clone size are taken from that table; D and trimming were inferred from the DNA. The sample table contains about 140,000 clones; only one count was recorded for 70% to 85% of them. Approximately 6.1% of the sample belongs to the ten largest clones.

Collaborating institutions collected whole blood in K2EDTA tubes following their own protocols. For TCRbeta analysis, collaborator samples were shipped as frozen whole blood, as isolated PBMCs, or as DNA extracted from either sample type. Findings and caveats that apply to the study as a whole: The quantity of clinical and demographic metadata differed by source and by participant and was supplied without curation.

Reading from cysteine to phenylalanine, the CDR3 counts 12 amino acids. CDR3 DNA only is kept here, 36 bases in frame from base 1. V and J lose 6 bases and 6 bases, and a span of 11 bases separates them. The germline V gene sets CDR1 to KGHSH and CDR2 to LQKENI. This TCR derives from a human donor in a cohort sampled during active COVID-19. Sequencing used peripheral blood. Rearrangement joined TRBV18 to TRBJ1-2, and perhaps TRBD1 as D gene, on 5 matching bases. The sequence in DNA is TGTGCCAGCTCTACGGGGGGGGATGGCTACACCTTC. It specifies CASSTGGDGYTF.